This T cell receptor beta chain was recorded in a study of Ad26.COV2.S vaccination and SARS-CoV-2 variants. Looking at the study overall: Into the muscle, Ad26.COV2.S was dosed once or twice, 56 days apart. Study-wide results and caveats: Vaccine recipients and placebo recipients showed similar non-spike TCR breadth.

To note about this clone: Its antigen is not known.

The treatment here: some 20 received Ad26.COV2.S at low or high dose, single or two shots; a few received placebo; per-sample allocation not given. It was on day 63 after the first vaccine or placebo injection that samples were taken. Germline V gene data show CDR1 as KGHDR and CDR2 as SFDVKD. CDR3 length: 13 residues. The V and J ends lost 9 bases and 2 bases respectively, with 11 bases between them. Clones were sequenced by immunoSEQ multiplex PCR, and TCRdb holds only the in-frame ones, with some missing. This sample has about 440,000 clones; 80% to 95% occur once, and the top ten carry about 4.5%.

Sample: peripheral blood, taken in a trial of Ad26.COV2.S vaccine versus placebo. The clonotype was recovered from a person aged 18-60 years who received the Ad26.COV2.S COVID-19 vaccine or a placebo. V gene TRBV24-1 combines with J gene TRBJ2-3; maybe TRBD1 (6 bases). The CDR3 nucleotides are TGTGCCACCCGCGGACAGACCACAGATACGCAGTATTTT. It translates to CATRGQTTDTQYF.